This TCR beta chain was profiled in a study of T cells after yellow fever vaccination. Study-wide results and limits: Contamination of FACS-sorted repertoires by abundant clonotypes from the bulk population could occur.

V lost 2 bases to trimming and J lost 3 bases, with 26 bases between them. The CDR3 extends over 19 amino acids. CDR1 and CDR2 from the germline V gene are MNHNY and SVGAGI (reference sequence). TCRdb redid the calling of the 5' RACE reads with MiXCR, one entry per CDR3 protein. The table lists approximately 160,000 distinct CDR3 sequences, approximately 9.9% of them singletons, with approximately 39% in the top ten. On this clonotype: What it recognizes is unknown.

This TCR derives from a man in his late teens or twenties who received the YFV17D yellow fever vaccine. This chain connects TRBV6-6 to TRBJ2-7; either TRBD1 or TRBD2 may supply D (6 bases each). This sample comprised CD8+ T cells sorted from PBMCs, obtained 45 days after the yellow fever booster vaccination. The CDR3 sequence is CASSYGGGLPNIVGYEQYF. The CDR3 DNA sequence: TGTGCCAGCAGTTACGGAGGGGGACTTCCTAACATAGTGGGCTACGAGCAGTACTTC.